The following is a T cell receptor (beta chain) sequence with its context. The sample is drawn from a study of control samples from healthy donors and cancer patients. Method: immunoSEQ multiplex PCR; TCRdb's copy keeps in-frame clones and lacks some. Of some 130,000 clones listed, 75% to 90% are singletons. CDR1 is LNHDA and CDR2 is SQIVND in the germline V gene (reference sequence). There are 14 residues in the CDR3. The V segment lost 8 bases and the J segment 0 bases; nucleotides outside the gene matches: 6. The rearrangement joins TRBV19 to TRBJ2-7, with 8 bases that match TRBD1. Sequenced input: blood. This clonotype was obtained from a woman between 25 and 40 years old in good health. The CDR3 is CASGETGASYEQYF. The DNA of the CDR3 is TGTGCCAGTGGGGAGACAGGGGCCTCCTACGAGCAGTACTTC.